Below are 14 T cell receptor beta chains sequenced from a single sample in a study of tumor-infiltrating lymphocytes in primary liver carcinoma. Between about 18 and 33 mg of unsorted bulk tissue served as the source from which RNA and DNA were co-extracted. Production of TCR beta cDNA used roughly 480 ng total RNA together with a constant-region primer. Library construction for TCR beta comprised three nested multiplex PCR rounds performed with slightly modified ARM-PCR. The first two PCR rounds used TRBV1-TRBV30 forward primers with a C-beta reverse primer, 9 to 10 cycles each. MiXCR was run by TCRdb on the multiplex PCR reads, yielding one entry per CDR3 protein. The data contain tens of thousands of distinct CDR3 sequences, 65% to 80% of them singletons. Sequencing was performed on liver tumor tissue from sampling region 1. The sample's subset: tumor region T1, superior pole. The receptor source for this set is a middle-aged man with primary liver carcinoma and hepatitis B virus infection.

Comment on this clonotype: Just one base apart from a much larger clone, this may be a read error. V gene TRBV5-1 combines with J gene TRBJ2-4, with a possible D match to TRBD2 (5 bases). The CDR3 contains 16 residues. Germline-derived CDR1 and CDR2 are SGHRS and YFSETQ. The CDR3 DNA reads TGCACCAGCAGCTTAGGAGGAGAGTTGGTGCAAAACATTCAGTACTTC. Translating it yields CTSSLGGELVQNIQYF.

To note about this clonotype: This may be a read error, as it is one base from a much larger clone. This chain links TRBV5-1 with TRBJ1-2; 7 nucleotides agree with TRBD1. The germline gives CDR1 SGHRS, CDR2 YFSETQ. The CDR3 sequence is 14 residues long. CDR3 in DNA: TGCGTCAGCAGCTTGTTCGGGACAGCATATGGCTACACCTTC. Its protein is CVSSLFGTAYGYTF. Full variable domain (outside the CDR3, taken from reference TRBV5-1 and TRBJ1-2): KAGVTQTPRYLIKTRGQQVTLSCSPISGHRSVSWYQQTPGQGLQFLFEYFSETQRNKGNFPGRFSGRQFSNSRSEMNVSTLELGDSALYLCVSSLFGTAYGYTFGSGTRLTVV.

This clonotype showed up many times. The gene calls are TRBV10-1 and TRBJ2-5, with 10 bases fitting TRBD1. The germline gives CDR1 WNHNN, CDR2 SYGVQD (reference sequence). The CDR3 runs 14 residues. V lost 2 bases and J lost 5; bases outside the gene matches: 2. The CDR3 is CASSEDRGRETQYF. CDR3 DNA sequence: TGCGCCAGCAGTGAGGACAGGGGGCGCGAGACCCAGTACTTC.

This clonotype was counted only a few times. This may stem from a read error, because a much larger clone lies one nucleotide away. The chain uses TRBV10-2 and TRBJ1-1; tentatively, D is TRBD1 (5 bases). The CDR3 length is 12 residues. From germline, CDR1 is WSHSY and CDR2 SAAADI. This CDR3 is CANSHTTERAFF. The CDR3 nucleotides are TGCGCCAACAGTCATACGACAGAACGTGCTTTCTTT.

This chain links TRBV19 with TRBJ1-2; D ambiguous. CDR1 LNHDA and CDR2 SQIVND come from the germline V gene (reference sequence). V lost 3 bases to trimming and J lost 6 bases, with 5 bases between them. This CDR3 is 11 amino acids long. Here the CDR3 DNA reads TGTGCCAGTAGTATCGCAGATGGCTACACCTTC. As protein: CASSIADGYTF.

With regard to this clonotype: One end of the junction fails to match germline, which may point to a read error. The chain combines TRBV20-1 with TRBJ2-7; 11 nucleotides align to TRBD2. The CDR3 spans 14 residues. The V gene's germline CDR1 is DFQATT and CDR2 SNEGSKA (reference sequence). The CDR3 is CSAKGTSGTYEQYF. In DNA form, the CDR3 reads TGTAGTGCCAAGGGGACTAGCGGAACCTACGAGCAGTACTTC.

Turning to this clonotype: A clone one base away is much larger, so this may be a read error. The chain links TRBV28 to TRBJ2-5; tentatively, D is TRBD1 (5 bases). Germline V CDR1 and CDR2: MDHEN, SYDVKM. The CDR3 length is 14 residues. V was trimmed by 6 bases and J by 7 bases, leaving 18 bases between them. The chain's CDR3 is CASSPGGVRGTQYF. In DNA, the CDR3 is TGTGCCAGCAGCCCTGGCGGTGTAAGGGGGACCCAGTACTTC.

V is TRBV10-3 and J is TRBJ2-1, with D tentatively TRBD2 (5 bases). Germline V gene sequence: CDR1 ENHRY, CDR2 SYGVKD. The CDR3 contains 15 residues. Trimming cost V 6 bases and J 2 bases, with 14 bases left between them. The CDR3 nucleotides are TGTGCCATCAGCCTTCACCATAGCGCCTACAATGAGCAGTTCTTC. Translating it yields CAISLHHSAYNEQFF.

V and J are TRBV12-3 or TRBV12-4 and TRBJ2-3, with 11 bases aligning to TRBD2. The CDR3 is 15 amino acids. Trimming at V came to 9 bases and at J to 0 bases, leaving 5 bases not matched to a gene. CDR3 in amino acids: CASSRLAGSTDTQYF. The CDR3, as DNA: TGTGCCAGTAGCCGACTAGCGGGAAGCACAGATACGCAGTATTTT.

Note on this clonotype: This may be a read error, as it is one base from a much larger clone. V gene TRBV10-1 combines with J gene TRBJ2-3; TRBD2 agrees at 8 bases. The CDR3 has 18 amino acids. Unmatched junction bases numbered 13, after V lost 0 bases and J lost 5 bases. The V gene's germline CDR1 is WNHNN and CDR2 SYGVQD (reference sequence). CDR3 protein: CASSESVVSGTRGDTQYF. The DNA for the CDR3 is TGCGCCAGCAGTGAGTCGGTGGTTAGCGGGACCCGGGGAGATACGCAGTATTTT.

Of note for this clonotype: The junction does not match germline at one end; this may be a read error. V and J are TRBV29-1 and TRBJ2-5; D possibly uses TRBD1 or TRBD2 (5 bases each). The CDR3 covers 14 residues. CDR1 and CDR2 (germline): SQVTM, ANQGSEA. CDR3 DNA sequence: TGCAGCGCTGAAGGATACGGGACGGGCGAGACCCAGTACTTC. Its translation is CSAEGYGTGETQYF.

Details on this clonotype: The conserved phenylalanine or tryptophan normally closing the CDR3 is absent here, so this likely arose from a read error. The J gene is TRBJ2-4, the V gene TRBV28; 8 bases line up with TRBD1. The germline gives CDR1 MDHEN, CDR2 SYDVKM. This CDR3 is built from 14 residues. V was clipped by 5 bases and J by 3 bases; unmatched bases: 3. CDR3 coding DNA: TGTGCCAGCAGTCAACAGGGGGTCAAAAACATTCAGTACTTA. Amino acid sequence: CASSQQGVKNIQYL.

This clonotype was observed many times. The chain is built from TRBV28 and TRBJ2-6, with D perhaps matching TRBD2 (5 bases). The CDR3 runs to 14 residues. Between the trimmed V and J ends, which lost 8 bases and 0 bases, there was a span of 8 bases. Germline V lookup: CDR1 MDHEN, CDR2 SYDVKM. CDR3 sequence: CASLTISGANVLTF. In DNA form, the CDR3 reads TGTGCCAGCCTGACTATCTCTGGGGCCAACGTCCTGACTTTC.

This clonotype was seen at least ten times. V usage is TRBV10-3 and J usage is TRBJ1-6; D not resolved. V lost 6 bases, J lost 10 bases, and 13 bases lay in between. CDR1 is ENHRY and CDR2 is SYGVKD in the germline V gene. The CDR3 contains 13 residues. CDR3 coding DNA: TGTGCCATCAGGGCCGGGCCAGAGTCACCCCTCCACTTT. This gives the protein CAIRAGPESPLHF.